This T cell receptor (beta chain) was observed in a study of tissue T cells after allogeneic stem cell transplantation (dated by TCRdb to 2021 to 2024). For the wider study: TCR beta repertoires were profiled across many tissues obtained from research autopsies of patients with and without GVHD, as well as in mouse models of GVHD. The human arm was a prospective observational study without blinding or randomization.

Findings and caveats that apply to the study as a whole: The patient cohort was small and clinically heterogeneous, and sampling depth was acknowledged as a limitation. Within patients, how anatomically similar the tissues were was a key factor in shaping TCR repertoire composition, regardless of disease or transplant status. Blood and spleen T cells captured only a limited portion of the TCR repertoire detected in tissues, in both patients and mice. Which tissue TCRs were alloreactive or antigen-specific was not determined in the study, and some clones might have been persisting host cells. Only a few T cell clones appeared in more than one patient, yet motif-based clustering showed tissue-specific repertoire signatures that were shared between patients.

Library preparation employed the immunoSEQ multiplex PCR assay. Adaptive Biotechnologies performed TCRbeta CDR3 sequencing at survey depth and reported CDR3 sequences, V/J genes, productive frequency, and template counts. Amplification of TCR beta CDR3 regions was performed from genomic DNA rather than from RNA. The authors processed their data as follows. Jensen-Shannon divergence was used to quantify pairwise repertoire overlap between tissues, with a value of 1 meaning complete divergence and a value of 0 meaning identical repertoires. Tissues were grouped by single-linkage agglomerative hierarchical clustering of pairwise JSD values, and the clustering results were shown as dendrograms. GLIPH2 was applied to all patient samples using simulation_depth 1000, kmer_min_depth 3, and cdr3_length_cutoff 8, and only groups with more than two unique CDR3s were retained. A standardized tissue-overlap score extrapolated Jaccard GLIPH-group overlap across patients to a standard repertoire size of 1000 clones. To look at how diversity was associated with clinical or experimental variables, linear mixed-effect models were used, with tissue treated as a fixed effect and individual treated as a random effect. In its TCRdb copy, this immuneACCESS table keeps in-frame sequences only and misses some clones. Where compared with another copy, unresolved V genes explain less than half of these, and the others have no known cause. V, J and clone size reflect that table, while D and trimming were determined from the DNA. The sample table records 7,500 to 9,500 clones; over 40% of these occur just once. The ten largest make up nearly 7.5% of the sample.

As for this clone: Its antigen specificity is not known. For this receptor, the gene names and germline sequences are taken from the mouse. Read coverage stops 1 residue before the CDR3 terminus; the germline J gene supplies the remainder.

The germline V gene supplies CDR1 SGHND and CDR2 FRSKSL. From its cysteine to its phenylalanine, the CDR3 spans 13 amino acids. Sequencing covers 36 bases of the CDR3, shown here with the frame starting at base 1. A distance of 6 bases separates the germline ends of V and J, which lose 6 bases and 0 bases respectively. Taken with the paper, the label for time point translates to: mouse harvest day 7 after allogeneic transplant. Each mouse graft consisted of 10^7 T-cell-depleted bone marrow cells plus 10^6 splenic CD5+ T cells and was given by tail vein injection. Mouse GVHD was modeled in a major MHC-mismatch B6 (H2b) into BALB/c (H2d) model, with tissues profiled at day 7 or 14. On day 7 or 14 post-transplant, mouse tissues and retro-orbital blood were harvested with separate sterile tools for each animal, and livers were flushed beforehand. Before genomic DNA isolation with the DNeasy Blood & Tissue Kit, mouse tissues were minced using razor blades in buffered saline.

The chain uses TRBV15 and TRBJ1-5, with the D gene uncertain. Sequences were obtained from gut tissue. The sequence was obtained from a female BALB/c mouse given C57BL/6 T cells with graft-versus-host disease after an allogeneic hematopoietic cell transplant. CDR3 DNA (partial): TGTGCCAGCAGACAGAATAACAACCAGGCTCCGCTT. Its protein reads: CASRQNNNQAPL. The whole CDR3 protein reads CASRQNNNQAPLF.